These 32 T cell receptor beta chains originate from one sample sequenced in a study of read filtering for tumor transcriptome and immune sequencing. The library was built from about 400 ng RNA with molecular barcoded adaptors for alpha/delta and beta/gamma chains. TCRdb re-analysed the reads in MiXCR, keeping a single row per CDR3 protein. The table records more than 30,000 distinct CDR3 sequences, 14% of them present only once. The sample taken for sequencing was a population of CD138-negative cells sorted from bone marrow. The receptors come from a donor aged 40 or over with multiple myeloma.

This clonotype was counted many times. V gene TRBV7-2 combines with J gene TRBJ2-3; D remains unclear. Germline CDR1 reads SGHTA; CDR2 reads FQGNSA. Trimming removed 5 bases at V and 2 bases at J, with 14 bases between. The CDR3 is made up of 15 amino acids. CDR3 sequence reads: CASSPPLAITDTQYF. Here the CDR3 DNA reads TGTGCCAGCAGCCCCCCGCTCGCTATCACAGATACGCAGTATTTT.

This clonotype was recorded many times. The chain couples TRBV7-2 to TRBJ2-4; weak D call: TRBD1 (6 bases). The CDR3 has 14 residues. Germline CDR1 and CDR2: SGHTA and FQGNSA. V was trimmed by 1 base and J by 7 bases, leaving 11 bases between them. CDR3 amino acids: CASSLDRVSNIQYF. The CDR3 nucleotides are TGTGCCAGCAGCTTAGACAGGGTTTCGAACATTCAGTACTTC.

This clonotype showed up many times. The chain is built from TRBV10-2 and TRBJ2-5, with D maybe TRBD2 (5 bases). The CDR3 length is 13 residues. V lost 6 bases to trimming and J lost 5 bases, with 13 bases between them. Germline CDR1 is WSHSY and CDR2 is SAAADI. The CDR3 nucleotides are TGCGCCAGCAGGATGGGCGGGTCGGAGACCCAGTACTTC. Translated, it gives CASRMGGSETQYF.

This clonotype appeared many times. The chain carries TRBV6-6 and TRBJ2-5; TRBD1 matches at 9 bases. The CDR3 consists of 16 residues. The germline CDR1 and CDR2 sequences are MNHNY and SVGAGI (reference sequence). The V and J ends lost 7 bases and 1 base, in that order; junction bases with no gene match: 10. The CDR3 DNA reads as TGTGCCAGCAAAGAAGGGGGACAGGGCGGCCAAGAGACCCAGTACTTC. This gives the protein CASKEGGQGGQETQYF.

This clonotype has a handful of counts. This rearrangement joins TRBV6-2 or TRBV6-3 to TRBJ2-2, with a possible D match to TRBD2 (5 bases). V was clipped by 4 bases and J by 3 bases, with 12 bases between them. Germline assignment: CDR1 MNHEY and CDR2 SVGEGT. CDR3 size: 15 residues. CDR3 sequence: CASSSLRADTGELFF. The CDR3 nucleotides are TGTGCCAGCAGTTCCCTTAGAGCGGACACCGGGGAGCTGTTTTTT.

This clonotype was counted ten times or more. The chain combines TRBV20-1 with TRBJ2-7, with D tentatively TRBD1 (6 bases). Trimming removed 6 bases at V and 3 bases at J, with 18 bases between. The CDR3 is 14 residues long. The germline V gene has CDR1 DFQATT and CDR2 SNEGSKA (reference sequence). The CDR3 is CSAHAGTQSYEQYF. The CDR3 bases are TGCAGTGCCCACGCCGGGACACAGAGCTACGAGCAGTACTTC.

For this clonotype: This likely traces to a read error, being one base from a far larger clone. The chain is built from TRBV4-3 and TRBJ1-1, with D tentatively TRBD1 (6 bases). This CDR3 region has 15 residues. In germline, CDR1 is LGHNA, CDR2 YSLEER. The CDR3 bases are TGCGCCAGCGGCCAAGGCTCAGGGGCCGACACTGAAGCTTTCTTT. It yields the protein CASGQGSGADTEAFF.

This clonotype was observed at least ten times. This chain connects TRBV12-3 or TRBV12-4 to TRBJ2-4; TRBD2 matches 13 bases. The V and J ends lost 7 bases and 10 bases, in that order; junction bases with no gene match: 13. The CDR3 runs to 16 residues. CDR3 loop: CASTRSTSGGPGIQYF. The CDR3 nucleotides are TGTGCCAGCACCCGATCGACTAGCGGGGGGCCGGGGATTCAGTACTTC.

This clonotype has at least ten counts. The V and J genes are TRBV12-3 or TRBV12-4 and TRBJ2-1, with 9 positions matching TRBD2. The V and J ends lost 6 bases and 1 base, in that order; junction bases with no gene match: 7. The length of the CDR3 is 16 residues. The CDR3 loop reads CASSTSGGSSYNEQFF. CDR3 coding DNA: TGTGCCAGCAGCACAAGCGGGGGGTCTTCCTACAATGAGCAGTTCTTC.

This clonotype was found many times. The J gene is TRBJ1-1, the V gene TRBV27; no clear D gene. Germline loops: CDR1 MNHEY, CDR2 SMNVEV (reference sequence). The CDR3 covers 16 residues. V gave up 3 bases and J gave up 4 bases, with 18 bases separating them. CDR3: CASSFMGSPLVTEAFF. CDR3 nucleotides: TGTGCCAGCAGTTTTATGGGAAGTCCGTTGGTCACTGAAGCTTTCTTT.

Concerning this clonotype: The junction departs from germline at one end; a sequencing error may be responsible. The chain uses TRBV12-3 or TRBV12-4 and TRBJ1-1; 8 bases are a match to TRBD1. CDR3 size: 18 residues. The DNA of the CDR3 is TGTGCCAGCAGTTTACGGAGGAGCAGGGGGCGAGACAGAACTGACGCTTTCTTT. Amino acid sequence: CASSLRRSRGRDRTDAFF.

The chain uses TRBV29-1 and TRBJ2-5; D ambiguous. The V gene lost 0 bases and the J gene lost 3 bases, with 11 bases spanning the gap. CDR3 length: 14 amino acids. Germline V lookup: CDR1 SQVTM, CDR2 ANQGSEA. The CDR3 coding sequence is TGCAGCGTTGAAGATCTGCCCTCAAAAGAGACCCAGTACTTC. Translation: CSVEDLPSKETQYF.

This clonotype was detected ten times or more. Written as DNA, the CDR3 is TGCGCCAGCAGCCAAGGGTTCGGACCTAGCACAGATACGCAGTATTTT. Protein sequence: CASSQGFGPSTDTQYF. The gene calls are TRBV4-1 and TRBJ2-3, with no clear D. Trimming removed 1 base from V and 0 bases from J, with 11 bases in between. The CDR3 sequence is 16 residues long. Germline lookup yields CDR1 MGHRA and CDR2 YSYEKL.

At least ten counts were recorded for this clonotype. The CDR3 region is CSVDRKTNEQFF. For the CDR3, the DNA is TGCAGCGTTGATCGTAAGACCAATGAGCAGTTCTTC. V is TRBV29-1 and J is TRBJ2-1, with D unresolved. Germline V gene lookup returns CDR1 SQVTM and CDR2 ANQGSEA. Trimming left V 3 bases short and J 6 bases short, with 9 bases between. The CDR3 loop spans 12 amino acids.

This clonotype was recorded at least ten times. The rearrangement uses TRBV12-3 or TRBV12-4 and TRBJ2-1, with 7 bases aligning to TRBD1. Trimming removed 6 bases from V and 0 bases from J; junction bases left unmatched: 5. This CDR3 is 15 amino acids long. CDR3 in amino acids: CASSLTGNSYNEQFF. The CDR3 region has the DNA TGTGCCAGCAGCTTGACAGGGAACTCCTACAATGAGCAGTTCTTC.

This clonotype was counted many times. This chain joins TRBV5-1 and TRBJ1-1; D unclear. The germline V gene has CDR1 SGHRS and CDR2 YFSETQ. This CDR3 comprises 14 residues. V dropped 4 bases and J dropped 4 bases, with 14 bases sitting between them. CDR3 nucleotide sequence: TGCGCCAGCAGCCTGTCTGCCTTGATCACTGAAGCTTTCTTT. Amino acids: CASSLSALITEAFF.

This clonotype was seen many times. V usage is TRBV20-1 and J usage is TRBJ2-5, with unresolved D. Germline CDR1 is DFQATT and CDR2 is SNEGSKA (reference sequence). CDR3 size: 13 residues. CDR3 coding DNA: TGCGGATACCCCCGTGGGGAACAAGAGACCCAGTACTTC. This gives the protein CGYPRGEQETQYF.

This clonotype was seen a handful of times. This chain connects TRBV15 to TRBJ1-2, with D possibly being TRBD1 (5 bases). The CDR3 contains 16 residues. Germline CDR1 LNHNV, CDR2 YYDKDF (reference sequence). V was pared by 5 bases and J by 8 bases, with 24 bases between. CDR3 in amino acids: CATSPLQGGVWSGYTF. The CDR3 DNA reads TGTGCCACCAGCCCACTTCAGGGCGGGGTATGGAGCGGCTACACCTTC.

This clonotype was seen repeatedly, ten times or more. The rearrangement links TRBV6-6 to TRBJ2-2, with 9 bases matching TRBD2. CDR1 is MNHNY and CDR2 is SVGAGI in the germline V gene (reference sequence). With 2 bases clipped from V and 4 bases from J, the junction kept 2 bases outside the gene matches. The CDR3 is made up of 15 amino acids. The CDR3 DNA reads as TGTGCCAGCAGTTACGGGACTAGCCGCACCGGGGAGCTGTTTTTT. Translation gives CASSYGTSRTGELFF.

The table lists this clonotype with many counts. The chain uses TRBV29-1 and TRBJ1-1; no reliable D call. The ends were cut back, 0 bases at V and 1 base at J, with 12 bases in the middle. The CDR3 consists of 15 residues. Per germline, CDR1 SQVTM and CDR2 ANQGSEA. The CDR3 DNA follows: TGCAGCGTTGAAGACGACGGAGCCGAGAACACTGAAGCTTTCTTT. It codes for CSVEDDGAENTEAFF. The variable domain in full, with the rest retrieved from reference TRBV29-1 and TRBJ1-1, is SAVISQKPSRDICQRGTSLTIQCQVDSQVTMMFWYRQQPGQSLTLIATANQGSEATYESGFVIDKFPISRPNLTFSTLTVSNMSPEDSSIYLCSVEDDGAENTEAFFGQGTRLTVV.

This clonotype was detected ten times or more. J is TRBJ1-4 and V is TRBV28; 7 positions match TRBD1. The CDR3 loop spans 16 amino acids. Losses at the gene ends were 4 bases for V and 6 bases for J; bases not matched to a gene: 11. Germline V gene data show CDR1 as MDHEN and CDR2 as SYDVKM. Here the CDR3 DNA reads TGTGCCAGCAGTTCCTGGACAGGCCCCCTTGATGAAAAACTGTTTTTT. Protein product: CASSSWTGPLDEKLFF.

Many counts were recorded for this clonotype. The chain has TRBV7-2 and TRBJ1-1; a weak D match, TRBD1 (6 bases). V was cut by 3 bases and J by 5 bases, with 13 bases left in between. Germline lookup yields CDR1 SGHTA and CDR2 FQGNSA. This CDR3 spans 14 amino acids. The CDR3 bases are TGTGCCAGCAGCTTCGGGGGGCGCGGGACTGAAGCTTTCTTT. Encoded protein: CASSFGGRGTEAFF.

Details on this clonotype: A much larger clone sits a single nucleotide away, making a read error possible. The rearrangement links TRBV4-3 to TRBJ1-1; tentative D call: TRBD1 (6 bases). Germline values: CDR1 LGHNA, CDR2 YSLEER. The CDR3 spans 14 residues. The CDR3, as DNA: TGCGTCAGCAGCCAAGGGACAAAGAGGACTGAAGCTTTCTTT. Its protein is CVSSQGTKRTEAFF.

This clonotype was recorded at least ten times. CDR3 DNA: TGTGCCCGAAGACTCGGGGGGAACACTGAAGCTTTCTTT. It codes for CARRLGGNTEAFF. This chain links TRBV30 with TRBJ1-1, with D maybe TRBD1 (5 bases). The V gene's germline CDR1 is GTSNPN and CDR2 SVGIG (reference sequence). This CDR3 has 13 residues. V gave up 8 bases and J gave up 1 base, with 14 bases separating them.

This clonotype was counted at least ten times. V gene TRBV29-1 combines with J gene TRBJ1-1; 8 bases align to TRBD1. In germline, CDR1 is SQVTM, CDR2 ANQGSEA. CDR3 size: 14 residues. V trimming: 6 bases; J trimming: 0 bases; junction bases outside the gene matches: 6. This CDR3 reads CSVRTGLMNTEAFF. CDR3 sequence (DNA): TGCAGCGTGAGGACAGGGCTCATGAACACTGAAGCTTTCTTT.

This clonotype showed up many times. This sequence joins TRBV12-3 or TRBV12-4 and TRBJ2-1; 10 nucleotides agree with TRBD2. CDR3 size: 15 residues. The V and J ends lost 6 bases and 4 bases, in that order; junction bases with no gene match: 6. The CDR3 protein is CASSLTSGDYNEQFF. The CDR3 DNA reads TGTGCCAGCAGCCTAACTAGCGGGGATTACAATGAGCAGTTCTTC.

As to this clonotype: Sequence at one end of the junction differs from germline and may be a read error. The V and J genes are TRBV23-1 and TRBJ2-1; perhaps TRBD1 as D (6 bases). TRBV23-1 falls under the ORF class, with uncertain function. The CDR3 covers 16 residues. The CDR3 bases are TGCGCCAGCAGTCCATACTGTGTGGGGGCCTACAATGAGCAGCTCTTC. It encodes CASSPYCVGAYNEQLF.

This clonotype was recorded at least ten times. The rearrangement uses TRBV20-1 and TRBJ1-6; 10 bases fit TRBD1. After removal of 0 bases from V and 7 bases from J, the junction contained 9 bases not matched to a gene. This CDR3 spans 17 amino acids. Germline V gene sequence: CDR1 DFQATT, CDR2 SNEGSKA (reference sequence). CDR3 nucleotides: TGCAGTGCTAGAGATGATACCGGGACAGGGGTAAATTCACCCCTCCACTTT. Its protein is CSARDDTGTGVNSPLHF.

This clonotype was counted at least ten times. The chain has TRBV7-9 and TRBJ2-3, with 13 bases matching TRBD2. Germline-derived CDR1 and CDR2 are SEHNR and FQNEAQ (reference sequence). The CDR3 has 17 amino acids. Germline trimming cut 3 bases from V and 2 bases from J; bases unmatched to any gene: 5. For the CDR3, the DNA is TGTGCCAGCAGCTTCCCGACTAGCGGGGGGCCCACAGATACGCAGTATTTT. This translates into CASSFPTSGGPTDTQYF.

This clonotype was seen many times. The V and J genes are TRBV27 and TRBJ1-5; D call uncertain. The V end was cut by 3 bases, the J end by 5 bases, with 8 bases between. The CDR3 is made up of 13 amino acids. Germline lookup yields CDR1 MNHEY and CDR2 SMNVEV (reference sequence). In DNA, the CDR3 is TGTGCCAGCAGTTTTAGGGAGGATCAGCCCCAGCATTTT. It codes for CASSFREDQPQHF.

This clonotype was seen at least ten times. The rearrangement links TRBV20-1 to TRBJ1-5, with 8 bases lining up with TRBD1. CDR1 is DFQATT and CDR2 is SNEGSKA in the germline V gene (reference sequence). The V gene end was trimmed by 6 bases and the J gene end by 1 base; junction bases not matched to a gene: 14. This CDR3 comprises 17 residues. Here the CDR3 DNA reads TGCAGTGCCAAAGGGGGGGCAGGGGGCGCAAGCAATCAGCCCCAGCATTTT. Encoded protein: CSAKGGAGGASNQPQHF.

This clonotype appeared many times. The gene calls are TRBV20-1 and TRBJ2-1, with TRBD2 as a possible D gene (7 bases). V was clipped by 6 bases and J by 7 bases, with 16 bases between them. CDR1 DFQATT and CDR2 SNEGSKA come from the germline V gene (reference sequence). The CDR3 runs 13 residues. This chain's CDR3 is CSALRGGENEQFF. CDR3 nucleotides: TGCAGTGCCCTAAGGGGGGGGGAGAATGAGCAGTTCTTC.